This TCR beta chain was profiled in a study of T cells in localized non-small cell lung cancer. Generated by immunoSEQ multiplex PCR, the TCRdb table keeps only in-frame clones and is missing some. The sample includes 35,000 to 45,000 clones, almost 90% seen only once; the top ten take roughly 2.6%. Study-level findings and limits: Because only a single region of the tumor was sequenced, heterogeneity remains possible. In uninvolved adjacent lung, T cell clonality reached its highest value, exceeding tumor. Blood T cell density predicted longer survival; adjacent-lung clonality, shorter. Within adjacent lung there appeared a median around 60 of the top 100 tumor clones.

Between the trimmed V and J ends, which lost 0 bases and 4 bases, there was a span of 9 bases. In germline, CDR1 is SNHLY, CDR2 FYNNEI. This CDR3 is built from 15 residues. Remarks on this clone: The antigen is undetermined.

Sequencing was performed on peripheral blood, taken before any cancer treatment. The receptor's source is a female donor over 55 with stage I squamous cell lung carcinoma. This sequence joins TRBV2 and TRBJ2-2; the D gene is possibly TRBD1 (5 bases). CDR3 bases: TGTGCCAGCAGTGAAGCCAGGGTCGTCACCGGGGAGCTGTTTTTT. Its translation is CASSEARVVTGELFF.